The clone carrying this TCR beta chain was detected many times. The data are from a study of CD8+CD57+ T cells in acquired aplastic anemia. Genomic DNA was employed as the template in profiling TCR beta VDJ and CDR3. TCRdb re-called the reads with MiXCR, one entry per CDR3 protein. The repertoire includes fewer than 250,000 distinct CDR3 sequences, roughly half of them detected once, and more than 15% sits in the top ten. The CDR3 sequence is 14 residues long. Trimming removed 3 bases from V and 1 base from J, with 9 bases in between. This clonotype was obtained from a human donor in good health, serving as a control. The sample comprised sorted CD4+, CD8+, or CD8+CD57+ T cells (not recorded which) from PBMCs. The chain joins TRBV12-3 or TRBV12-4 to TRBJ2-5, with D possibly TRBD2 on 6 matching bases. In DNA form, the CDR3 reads TGTGCCAGCAGTTTTCTCGGGGGCCAAGAGACCCAGTACTTC. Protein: CASSFLGGQETQYF.